The sequence of this TCR beta chain was determined in a study of T cells in Graves' hyperthyroidism and ophthalmopathy. RNA transcripts gave rise to amplified TCR beta CDR3 regions. Using the HTBI primer set, a first-round RT-PCR was run on the TCR CDR3. TCRdb independently ran MiXCR on the multiplex PCR reads; one entry per CDR3 protein. Of roughly 500,000 distinct CDR3 sequences listed, 40% to 55% were seen once; the top ten hold around 44%. The CDR3 is 14 residues long. Germline loops: CDR1 LNHDA, CDR2 SQIVND (reference sequence). Study-level findings and limits: Blood also carried most thyroid clonotypes expanded above 0.001. A 13 V-J signature model discriminated ophthalmopathy versus stable hyperthyroidism.

This clonotype came up a few times. Its antigen is still unknown. One junction end disagrees with the germline gene, perhaps due to a read error. This receptor was identified in an adult woman with Graves' disease, either hyperthyroidism or ophthalmopathy (not recorded which). The chain uses TRBV19 and TRBJ1-1; D is uncertain. Sequencing was done on a sample of peripheral blood or thyroid tissue (not recorded which). DNA of the CDR3: TGTGCCAGTAGTATAGGAAGAGACACCTCCGTCGGCCTTTTT. This translates into CASSIGRDTSVGLF.